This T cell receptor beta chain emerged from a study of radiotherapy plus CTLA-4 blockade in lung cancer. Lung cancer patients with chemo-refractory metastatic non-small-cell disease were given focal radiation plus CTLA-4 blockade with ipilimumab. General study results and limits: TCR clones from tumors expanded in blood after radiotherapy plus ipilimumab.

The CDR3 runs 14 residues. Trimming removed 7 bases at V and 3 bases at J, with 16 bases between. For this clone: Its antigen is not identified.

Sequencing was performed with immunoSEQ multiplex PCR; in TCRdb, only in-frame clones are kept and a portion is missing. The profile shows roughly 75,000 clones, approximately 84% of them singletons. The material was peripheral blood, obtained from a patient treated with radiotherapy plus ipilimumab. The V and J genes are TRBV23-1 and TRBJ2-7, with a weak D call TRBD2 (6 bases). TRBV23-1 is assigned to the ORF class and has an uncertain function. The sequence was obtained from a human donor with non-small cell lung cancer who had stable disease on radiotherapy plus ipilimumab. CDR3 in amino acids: CASTRRDGHYEQYF. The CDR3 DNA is TGCGCCAGCACCCGGCGGGACGGCCACTACGAGCAGTACTTC.